This T cell receptor beta chain was sequenced during a study of CD8+CD57+ T cells in acquired aplastic anemia. The template for TCR beta VDJ and CDR3 sequence profiling was genomic DNA. TCRdb independently ran MiXCR on the reads; one entry per CDR3 protein. Of about 220,000 distinct CDR3 sequences listed, 34% were seen once; the top ten hold 1% to 1.3%. V shed 7 bases and J 4 bases; nucleotides not matched to a gene: 14. The CDR3 runs 16 residues. Germline lookup yields CDR1 MNHNS and CDR2 SASEGT. This clonotype came up a few times. This chain joins TRBV6-1 and TRBJ2-5, with 8 bases identical to TRBD1. The sequence was obtained from a human donor in good health, serving as a control. Material for sequencing was sorted CD4+, CD8+, or CD8+CD57+ T cells (not recorded which) from PBMCs. The CDR3, as DNA: TGTGCCAGCATGGTTGACAGGGGCCTTCCAGGAGAGACCCAGTACTTC. Amino acids: CASMVDRGLPGETQYF.